What follows is one TCR beta chain and its context. The antigen this receptor binds is unknown. No quality values exist for individual bases; no much larger clone is one base distant. The sample originates from a study of T cell responses to AZD1222 COVID-19 vaccine (dated by TCRdb to the early 2020s). Regarding the research as a whole: A total of approximately 230 trial participants underwent TCR sequencing, of whom 200 to 220 received two doses of AZD1222 and roughly 25 received two doses of the MenACWY control vaccine. Trial participants were enrolled into age subgroups of 18-55, 56-69 and 70-plus years, which contained 148, 28 and 57 TCR-sequenced participants, respectively. What the authors observed across the whole study: Conclusions about previously exposed vaccinees were limited because only six AZD1222 recipients were SARS-CoV-2 seropositive at baseline. Reportedly, almost half of the unique spike-specific TCRs recognized epitopes lying outside the regions that are mutated in the B.1.351 and B.1.1.7 variants. In the small 56-69-year group, the increase in depth fell short of significance, most likely because of low power. Vaccine-associated CD4 TCRs spanned the whole spike protein, with dominant responses in regions 160-218 and 743-854. Because no day 14 peak-response samples were available, repertoires were characterized only after the peak T cell response. Participants were mostly white British, with more females than males. The authors suggested clonal diversity may have been underestimated. A significant rise in spike-specific TCR breadth and depth was observed after two AZD1222 doses relative to day 0 and relative to MenACWY recipients.

The time point label corresponds to: about 28 days (+/-7) after the second vaccine dose. AZD1222 recipients given second doses at about 4 weeks or at about 12 weeks were pooled, since spike-specific TCR depth and breadth were not found to differ between the two schedules. Vaccinee samples came from UK trials COV001 and COV002, including a single-blind randomized controlled phase 2/3 trial of AZD1222 (ChAdOx1 nCoV-19) in healthy adults. For TCRbeta chain sequencing, PBMC samples were collected from trial participants at day 0 and at day 28 after the second dose. The CDR3 regions of human TCRbeta chains were subjected to immunosequencing. For the original study's pipeline: Repertoire TCRs were checked for matches against a reference library of SARS-CoV-2-specific TCRs that had been generated using the MIRA antigen-specificity platform. Breadth was defined as the fraction of unique TCRs that were SARS-CoV-2-associated, and depth was defined as the fraction of total T cells that were SARS-CoV-2-associated. Using the MIRA data, each spike-specific TCR was mapped to the spike region that the TCR reacts to and placed in a CD4 or CD8 class. Log10-transformed breadth and depth values were compared by one-way ANOVA with Sidak's multiple comparisons tests. The source is immuneACCESS, and TCRdb retained only in-frame sequences with V and J called. Part of the clones is not carried over; for the studies checked, unresolved V genes explain less than half of this, and the remainder is unexplained. The V and J calls and clone size come from that table; D and trimming were worked out from the DNA. This sample is represented by about 170,000 clones; roughly 89% of them were singletons. The ten largest clones take up 1.1% of the sample.

According to the germline V gene (reference sequence), CDR1 reads LNHDA and CDR2 reads SQIVND. Trimming takes 5 bases off V and 2 bases off J; junction bases not matched to a gene: 12. Counted from cysteine to phenylalanine, this CDR3 has 17 amino acids. The kept DNA is CDR3 alone, 51 bases in frame from the first base. The TCR was taken from an adult who received the AZD1222 COVID-19 vaccine. Here the sequenced sample was peripheral blood, taken 28 days after the second AZD1222 dose. The chain is assembled from TRBV19 and TRBJ2-5; 9 middle bases align to TRBD2. In nucleotide form, the sequence is TGTGCCAGTAGTCCTCAAGGTGTAGCGGGGGCTCAAGAGACCCAGTACTTC. The encoded protein is CASSPQGVAGAQETQYF.